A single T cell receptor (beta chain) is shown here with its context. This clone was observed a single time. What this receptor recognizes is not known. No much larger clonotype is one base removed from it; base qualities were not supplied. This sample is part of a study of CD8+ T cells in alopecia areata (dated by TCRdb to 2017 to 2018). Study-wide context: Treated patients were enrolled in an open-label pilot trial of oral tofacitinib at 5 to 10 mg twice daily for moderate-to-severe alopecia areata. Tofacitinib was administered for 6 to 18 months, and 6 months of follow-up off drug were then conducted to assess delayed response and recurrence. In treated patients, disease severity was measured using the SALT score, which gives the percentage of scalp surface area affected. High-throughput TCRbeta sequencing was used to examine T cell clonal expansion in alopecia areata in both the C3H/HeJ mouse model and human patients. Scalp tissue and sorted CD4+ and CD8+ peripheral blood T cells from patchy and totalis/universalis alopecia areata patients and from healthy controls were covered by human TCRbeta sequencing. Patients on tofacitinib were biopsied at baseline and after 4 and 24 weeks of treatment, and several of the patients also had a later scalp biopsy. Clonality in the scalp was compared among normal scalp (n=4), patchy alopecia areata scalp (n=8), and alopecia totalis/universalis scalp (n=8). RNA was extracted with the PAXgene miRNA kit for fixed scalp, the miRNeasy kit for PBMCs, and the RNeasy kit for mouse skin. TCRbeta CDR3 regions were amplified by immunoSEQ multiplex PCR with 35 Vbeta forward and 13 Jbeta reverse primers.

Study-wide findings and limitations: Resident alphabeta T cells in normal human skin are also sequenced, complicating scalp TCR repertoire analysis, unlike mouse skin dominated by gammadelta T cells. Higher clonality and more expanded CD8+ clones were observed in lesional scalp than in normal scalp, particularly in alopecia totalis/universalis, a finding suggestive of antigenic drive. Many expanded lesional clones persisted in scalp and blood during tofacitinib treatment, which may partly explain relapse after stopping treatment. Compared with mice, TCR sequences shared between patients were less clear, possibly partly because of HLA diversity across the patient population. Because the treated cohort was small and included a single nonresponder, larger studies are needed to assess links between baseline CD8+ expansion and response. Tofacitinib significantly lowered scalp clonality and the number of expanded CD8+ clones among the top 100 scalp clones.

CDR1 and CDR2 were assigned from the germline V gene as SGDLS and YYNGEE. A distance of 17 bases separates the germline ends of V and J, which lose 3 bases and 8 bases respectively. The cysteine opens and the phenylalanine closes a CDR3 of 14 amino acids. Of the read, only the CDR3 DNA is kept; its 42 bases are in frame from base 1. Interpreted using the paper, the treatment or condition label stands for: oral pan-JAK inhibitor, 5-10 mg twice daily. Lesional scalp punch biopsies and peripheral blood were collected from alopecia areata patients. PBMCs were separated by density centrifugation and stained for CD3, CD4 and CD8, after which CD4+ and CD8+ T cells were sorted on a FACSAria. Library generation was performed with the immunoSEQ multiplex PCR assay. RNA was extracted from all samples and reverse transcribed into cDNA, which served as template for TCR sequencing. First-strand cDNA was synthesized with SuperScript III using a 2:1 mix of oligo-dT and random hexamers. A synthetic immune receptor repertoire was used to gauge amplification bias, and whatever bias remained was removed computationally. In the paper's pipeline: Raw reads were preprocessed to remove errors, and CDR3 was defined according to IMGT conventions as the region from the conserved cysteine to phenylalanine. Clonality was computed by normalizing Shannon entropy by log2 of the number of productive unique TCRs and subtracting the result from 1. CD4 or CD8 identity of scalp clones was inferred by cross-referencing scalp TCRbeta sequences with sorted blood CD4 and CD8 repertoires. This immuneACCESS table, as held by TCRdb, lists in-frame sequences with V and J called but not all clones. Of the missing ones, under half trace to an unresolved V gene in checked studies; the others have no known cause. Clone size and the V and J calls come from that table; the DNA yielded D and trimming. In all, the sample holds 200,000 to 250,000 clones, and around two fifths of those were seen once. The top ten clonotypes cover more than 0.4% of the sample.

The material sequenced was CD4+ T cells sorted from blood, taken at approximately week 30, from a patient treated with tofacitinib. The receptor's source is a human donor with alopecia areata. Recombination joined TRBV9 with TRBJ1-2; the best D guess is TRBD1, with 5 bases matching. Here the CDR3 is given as CASSEAHGAAGYTF. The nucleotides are TGTGCCAGCAGCGAGGCCCACGGGGCGGCGGGCTACACCTTC.